A selection of T cell receptor beta chains follows, all from one sample in a study of blood T cell repertoires in COVID-19. TCRdb keeps only in-frame clones here, not all; method: immunoSEQ multiplex PCR. The sample contains about 180,000 clones, roughly 78% of which appear only once. Specimen: peripheral blood. All receptors come from an older woman with COVID-19, enrolled during active disease. Each CDR3 is given without its conserved first and last residue. Fields, in order: V gene, CDR3 length, clone size, J gene, CDR3 protein. Clone sizes are given selectively: once, few, many, or a class where the clone is expanded.

TRBV27	11	.	TRBJ1-2	ASSFSGTGGYT
TRBV10-3	14	.	TRBJ2-7	AIRGSPGLASYEQY
TRBV4-1	15	few	TRBJ2-1	ASSQDRLAGKYNEQF
TRBV4-3	13	few	TRBJ2-3	ASSPKTENTDTQY
TRBV19	11	.	TRBJ2-7	ASSRGSSYEQY
TRBV5-1	15	.	TRBJ2-3	ASSLGGSGGTADTQY
TRBV29-1	11	.	TRBJ2-7	SVGYSGPYEQY
TRBV6-1	14	.	TRBJ1-5	ASSATGGFGNQPQH
TRBV30	12	.	TRBJ1-6	AWSVAPYNSPLH
TRBV7-3	13	.	TRBJ1-1	ASSLNAGGFTEAF
TRBV20-1	11	.	TRBJ2-1	SASRQVYNEQF
TRBV7-2	11	.	TRBJ2-1	ASSLGTNNEQF
TRBV5-4	13	.	TRBJ2-7	ASSRQTSSSYEQY
TRBV6-5	13	once	TRBJ2-1	ASKLTGGQYNEQF
TRBV28	10	.	TRBJ1-2	ASRTRVYGYT
TRBV7-9	15	.	TRBJ2-7	ASSQPGLALSSYEQY
TRBV28	12	.	TRBJ2-2	ASPHWRATGELF
TRBV6-2/TRBV6-3	16	.	TRBJ2-7	ASSSLGAGGGFSYEQY
TRBV6-2/TRBV6-3	13	.	TRBJ2-7	ASSYDGTGGYEQY
TRBV5-6	12	.	TRBJ1-5	ASSLGQVNQPQH
TRBV21-1	12	.	TRBJ2-2	ASSKAGGTGELF
TRBV6-5	11	.	TRBJ2-1	ASRGLAGGEQF
TRBV4-1	13	few	TRBJ1-1	ASSQWDRGSTEAF
TRBV7-2	12	.	TRBJ1-2	ASSATRTTGGYT
TRBV4-3	15	few	TRBJ1-5	ASSQYDAGTHDQPQH
TRBV28	14	.	TRBJ1-6	ASKEYGGQGNSPLH
TRBV5-1	14	few	TRBJ2-3	ASSPAVAESTDTQY
TRBV6-2/TRBV6-3	17	.	TRBJ2-7	ASSYPPWTSGIGSYEQY